These 5 T cell receptor beta chains came from one sample sequenced in a study of T cell responses to AZD1222 COVID-19 vaccine. The method was immunoSEQ multiplex PCR; TCRdb's version includes in-frame clones alone and lacks a portion of them. The data contain some 150,000 clones, about 93% of them singletons. The specimen comprised peripheral blood, sampled on day 0 of AZD1222 vaccination. The receptors were sampled from an adult in good health.

The rearrangement links TRBV4-1 to TRBJ2-5, with D perhaps being TRBD1 or TRBD2 (5 bases each). The V gene lost 0 bases and the J gene lost 5 bases, with 13 bases spanning the gap. This CDR3 is 15 amino acids long. Germline lookup yields CDR1 MGHRA and CDR2 YSYEKL. CDR3 amino acids: CASSQDVGEWETQYF. CDR3 DNA sequence: TGCGCCAGCAGCCAAGATGTAGGGGAGTGGGAGACCCAGTACTTC.

The chain employs TRBV7-3 and TRBJ2-2; 12 positions agree with TRBD2. The CDR3 contains 20 residues. J was trimmed by 5 bases and V by 3 bases; bases with no gene match: 16. Germline CDR1 and CDR2: SGHTA and FQGTGA. The CDR3 DNA follows: TGTGCCAGCAGCTTGGGGCCTGCTAGCGGGAGGGGTATTGGTACCGGGGAGCTGTTTTTT. This translates into CASSLGPASGRGIGTGELFF.

The chain employs TRBV11-2 and TRBJ2-1; 8 bases line up with TRBD2. From germline, CDR1 is SGHAT and CDR2 FQNNGV. The length of the CDR3 is 15 residues. Unmatched junction bases numbered 9, after V lost 2 bases and J lost 9 bases. CDR3 nucleotide sequence: TGTGCCAGCAGCTTATTACAGCGGGAGTTGGGTGAGCAGTTCTTC. Protein: CASSLLQRELGEQFF.

The rearrangement uses TRBV6-1 and TRBJ1-2, with 8 nucleotides matching TRBD1. Germline CDR1 is MNHNS and CDR2 is SASEGT. The CDR3 is 15 residues long. V lost 5 bases and J lost 5; bases outside the gene matches: 10. The CDR3 reads CASSNGQGGKYGYTF. CDR3 bases: TGTGCCAGCAGTAACGGACAGGGAGGGAAATATGGCTACACCTTC.

The V call is TRBV12-3 or TRBV12-4, the J call TRBJ2-7, with D uncertain. V lost 2 bases and J lost 6, with 5 bases in between. The CDR3 is 11 residues long. This CDR3 reads CASSLMSEQYF. CDR3 DNA sequence: TGTGCCAGCAGTTTAATGAGCGAGCAGTACTTC.